This T cell receptor beta chain is from a study of T cells expressing NK-cell markers. Background on the study: HCMV seropositivity marked most of the eight sequenced donors; one was seronegative.

UMIs accompanied the 5'RACE template switching by which TCR beta cDNA was made. Using the 5' RACE reads, TCRdb records one entry per CDR3 protein without DNA. Reported are almost 450,000 distinct CDR3 sequences; the ten largest clones contain 6% to 9.5%. Looked up from germline, CDR1 is MNHEY and CDR2 is SMNVEV (reference sequence). The CDR3 consists of 14 residues. A word on this clonotype: Its target is not known.

Study findings and constraints: Evidence did not settle whether expanded NKG2C+ T cell clones targeted HCMV.

The chain employs TRBV27 and TRBJ2-2; without DNA, the TCRdb call of TRBD1 cannot be checked. The source of this sequence is a woman aged 18 to 69 in good health. Source material: blood T cells: a sorted CD56 or NKG2C T cell subset, CD4+ or CD8+ T cells, or bulk PBMC T cells (not recorded which). This CDR3 is CASRRNQGTGELFF.